Presented here are 30 T cell receptor beta chains from one specimen sequenced in a study of regulatory T cells in long-lasting Graves disease. Time point specified: newly diagnosed GD, antithyroid drugs for less than 3 months. The TCR library was made from RNA extracted from PBMCs. In building TCR beta libraries, iRepertoire HTBI primers were used together with Arm-PCR of CDR3 regions. Each CDR3 protein is one row after TCRdb ran MiXCR on the multiplex PCR reads. There are hundreds of thousands of distinct CDR3 sequences in the sample; around 16% occur only once, and about 12% lies in the top ten. The data were also submitted as part of a second study, on T cells in Graves' hyperthyroidism and ophthalmopathy.

The sample consisted of peripheral blood mononuclear cells (PBMCs), taken at new diagnosis, from a patient treated with antithyroid drugs. All receptors derive from a man younger than 35 with Graves disease.

The sample holds a few counts of this clonotype. The chain uses TRBV5-8 and TRBJ2-4; D uncertain. CDR1 SGHTS and CDR2 YDEGEE come from the germline V gene. The V end lost 1 base, the J end lost 0 bases, and 11 bases lay between the germline ends. CDR3 length: 16 residues. The CDR3 reads CASSLIQRLAKNIQYF. CDR3 DNA: TGTGCCAGCAGCTTGATTCAGCGTTTAGCCAAAAACATTCAGTACTTC.

This clonotype appeared many times. V is TRBV28 and J is TRBJ2-7; 7 nucleotides align to TRBD2. CDR1 is MDHEN, CDR2 SYDVKM, per germline. The CDR3 has 13 residues. V shed 10 bases and J 7 bases; nucleotides not matched to a gene: 13. CDR3 sequence reads: CATLDSGGREQYF. The CDR3 region has the DNA TGTGCCACCTTAGACTCGGGGGGTCGGGAGCAGTACTTC.

This clonotype was counted ten times or more. This sequence joins TRBV6-1 and TRBJ2-7; 11 bases align to TRBD2. There are 15 residues in the CDR3. Germline trimming cut 6 bases from V and 1 base from J; bases unmatched to any gene: 5. Looked up from germline, CDR1 is MNHNS and CDR2 is SASEGT. Here the CDR3 reads CASRTGLAASYEQYF. The CDR3 bases are TGTGCCAGCAGAACGGGACTAGCGGCATCCTACGAGCAGTACTTC.

In DNA form, the CDR3 reads TGTGCCAGCAGCAATCTTAATACCAGGGGGCTAGGCGAGCAGTACTTC. Its translation: CASSNLNTRGLGEQYF. The V gene is TRBV4-2, the J gene TRBJ2-7; 8 bases are shared with TRBD1. CDR3 length equals 16 residues. CDR1 is LGHNA and CDR2 is YNFKEQ in the germline V gene. Trimming removed 5 bases from V and 6 bases from J; junction bases left unmatched: 15.

The J gene is TRBJ2-1, the V gene TRBV7-2; 8 bases fit TRBD2. V lost 2 bases and J lost 9; bases outside the gene matches: 12. There are 16 residues in the CDR3. Germline V gene data show CDR1 as SGHTA and CDR2 as FQGNSA. The CDR3 coding sequence is TGTGCCAGCAGCTTATTTAGCGGGAAAGTTCGGCCTGAGCAGTTCTTC. This encodes CASSLFSGKVRPEQFF.

The J gene is TRBJ1-1, the V gene TRBV10-3; no firm D call. CDR3 size: 12 residues. Trimming shortened V by 3 bases and J by 3 bases, and 5 bases separated the two germline ends. Germline V gene lookup returns CDR1 ENHRY and CDR2 SYGVKD. The CDR3 DNA reads TGTGCCATCAGTGAAACAGACACTGAAGCTTTCTTT. Its protein is CAISETDTEAFF.

This clonotype was recorded many times. CDR3 DNA sequence: TGTGCCAGCAGTGTGGGGGGGGGCTATGGCTACACCTTC. It translates to CASSVGGGYGYTF. This chain uses TRBV2 with TRBJ1-2; possible D gene TRBD1, 5 bases. CDR3 length: 13 residues. The V gene lost 4 bases and the J gene lost 4 bases, with 10 bases spanning the gap. Per germline, CDR1 SNHLY and CDR2 FYNNEI.

Comments on this clonotype: A much larger clone differs by one base, so this may be a read error. The V and J genes are TRBV11-2 and TRBJ1-1, with 9 positions matching TRBD1. This CDR3 spans 13 amino acids. CDR1 is SGHAT, CDR2 FQNNGV, per germline. The ends lost 7 bases at V and 4 bases at J; junction bases unmatched: 4. CDR3 region: CASTSTGGTEAFF. The CDR3 DNA reads as TGTGCCAGCACCTCGACAGGGGGCACTGAAGCTTTCTTT.

This clonotype came up many times. This chain joins TRBV7-3 and TRBJ2-3, with 10 bases aligning to TRBD2. Germline CDR1 is SGHTA and CDR2 is FQGTGA. With 6 bases clipped from V and 4 bases from J, the junction kept 7 bases outside the gene matches. The CDR3 runs to 15 residues. The CDR3 nucleotides are TGTGCCAGCAGTCCCGGGACTAGCGACGCAGATACGCAGTATTTT. Its protein product is CASSPGTSDADTQYF.

This clonotype was picked up many times. The chain employs TRBV30 and TRBJ1-4; maybe TRBD1 (5 bases). Looked up from germline, CDR1 is GTSNPN and CDR2 is SVGIG (reference sequence). CDR3 length equals 14 residues. Trimming removed 0 bases at V and 4 bases at J, with 9 bases between. CDR3 protein: CAWSVGAFNEKLFF. DNA for the CDR3: TGTGCCTGGAGTGTTGGGGCGTTTAATGAAAAACTGTTTTTT.

This sequence joins TRBV28 and TRBJ1-3, with D maybe TRBD1 (6 bases). Germline CDR1 and CDR2: MDHEN and SYDVKM. The CDR3 is made up of 14 amino acids. Trimming cost V 8 bases and J 1 base, with 12 bases left between them. DNA for the CDR3: TGTGCCAGCCGAGGCAGGGGATCTGGAAACACCATATATTTT. It encodes CASRGRGSGNTIYF.

Points on this clonotype: At one boundary the junction diverges from the germline segment, which might be a read error. The V and J genes are TRBV15 and TRBJ2-2; TRBD1 is a possible D gene (6 bases). Per germline, CDR1 LNHNV and CDR2 YYDKDF (reference sequence). This CDR3 region has 16 residues. The CDR3 nucleotides are TGTGCCACCAGCAGTTCGAAGGGGGTAAACACCGGGAAGCTGTTTTTT. This gives the protein CATSSSKGVNTGKLFF.

This clonotype was observed many times. This chain connects TRBV18 to TRBJ2-7; 7 bases agree with TRBD1. V shed 5 bases, J shed 3 bases, and the junction held 4 bases outside the gene matches. Germline V gene data show CDR1 as KGHSH and CDR2 as LQKENI. The CDR3 sequence is 13 residues long. The CDR3 region has the DNA TGTGCCAGCTCATCGGACAGGAGCTACGAGCAGTACTTC. Its translation: CASSSDRSYEQYF.

This clonotype was observed many times. The genes are TRBV7-8 and TRBJ2-5; TRBD2 matches at 8 bases. The CDR3 loop spans 17 amino acids. Germline values: CDR1 SGHVS, CDR2 FQNEAQ. Unmatched junction bases numbered 16, after V lost 5 bases and J lost 5 bases. The CDR3 coding sequence is TGTGCCAGCAGCCCTACCGTAGCGGGGAGGGTGGAGGAGACCCAGTACTTC. Amino acids: CASSPTVAGRVEETQYF.

The table lists this clonotype with a few counts. This sequence joins TRBV6-4 and TRBJ2-2; no clear D. This CDR3 comprises 14 residues. CDR1 is MRHNA and CDR2 is SNTAGT in the germline V gene. Trimming took 6 bases from V and 1 from J, leaving 9 bases between them. The CDR3: CASRMSWNTGELFF. The CDR3 DNA reads as TGTGCCAGCAGAATGTCATGGAACACCGGGGAGCTGTTTTTT.

This clonotype was seen ten or more times. This chain joins TRBV27 and TRBJ2-5; no firm D call. Germline V gives CDR1 MNHEY, CDR2 SMNVEV (reference sequence). The CDR3 has 13 residues. The V gene lost 3 bases and the J gene lost 1 base, with 6 bases spanning the gap. This CDR3 is CASSFRSQETQYF. The CDR3 DNA reads as TGTGCCAGCAGTTTCAGGTCCCAAGAGACCCAGTACTTC.

This clonotype was detected ten times or more. The CDR3 nucleotides are TGCGCCAGCAGCTTGTCCGAATTTTCGGGAGGAAACATTCAGTACTTC. Encoded protein: CASSLSEFSGGNIQYF. This chain joins TRBV5-1 and TRBJ2-4; TRBD2 agrees at 7 bases. The J segment lost 6 bases and the V segment lost 1 base, leaving 10 bases of the junction unmatched. This CDR3 spans 16 amino acids. Germline lookup yields CDR1 SGHRS and CDR2 YFSETQ.

The V call is TRBV19, the J call TRBJ2-7; D possibly corresponds to TRBD1 (6 bases). With 3 bases removed from V and 0 bases from J, the gap between germline ends came to 12 bases. This CDR3 contains 15 residues. Germline CDR1 is LNHDA and CDR2 is SQIVND (reference sequence). CDR3 sequence: CASSIGQGSSYEQYF. CDR3 coding DNA: TGTGCCAGTAGTATCGGCCAGGGGAGCTCCTACGAGCAGTACTTC. Using reference TRBV19 and TRBJ2-7 for the parts outside the CDR3, the full variable domain is DGGITQSPKYLFRKEGQNVTLSCEQNLNHDAMYWYRQDPGQGLRLIYYSQIVNDFQKGDIAEGYSVSREKKESFPLTVTSAQKNPTAFYLCASSIGQGSSYEQYFGPGTRLTVT.

The rearrangement uses TRBV20-1 and TRBJ2-3; D may be TRBD2 (6 bases). Between the trimmed V and J ends, which lost 6 bases and 4 bases, there was a span of 14 bases. CDR3 length equals 13 residues. CDR1 DFQATT and CDR2 SNEGSKA come from the germline V gene (reference sequence). CDR3 nucleotide sequence: TGCAGTGCCCAAACCGGGAGTCCAGATACGCAGTATTTT. Its translation is CSAQTGSPDTQYF.

This clonotype was counted at least ten times. The J gene is TRBJ2-7, the V gene TRBV6-1, with D possibly matching TRBD1 (5 bases). Trimming shortened V by 6 bases and J by 5 bases, and 14 bases separated the two germline ends. CDR1 MNHNS and CDR2 SASEGT come from the germline V gene. The CDR3 runs 13 residues. This CDR3 reads CASSRKGVHEQYF. CDR3 DNA sequence: TGTGCCAGCAGCCGAAAAGGGGTCCACGAGCAGTACTTC.

The table lists this clonotype with many counts. As DNA, the CDR3 is TGTGCCAGCAGCCAGGGTGAGCCTGGGGCCAACGTCCTGACTTTC. This codes for CASSQGEPGANVLTF. The chain uses TRBV12-3 or TRBV12-4 and TRBJ2-6; D is perhaps TRBD1 (5 bases). The CDR3 consists of 15 residues. V was cut by 6 bases and J by 2 bases, with 11 bases left in between.

This clonotype has a count of ten or more. The chain employs TRBV6-2 or TRBV6-3 and TRBJ2-3; 8 bases map to TRBD1. Germline CDR1 and CDR2: MNHEY and SVGEGT. V was clipped by 2 bases and J by 2 bases; unmatched bases: 18. CDR3 length equals 20 residues. CDR3 region: CASSYTAGQGAYTHTDTQYF. DNA for the CDR3: TGTGCCAGCAGTTACACTGCTGGGCAGGGGGCATACACACACACAGATACGCAGTATTTT.

This clonotype was recorded at least ten times. This CDR3 is CASSPPRQGSWGGGELFF. CDR3 bases: TGTGCCAGCAGTCCCCCCCGGCAGGGAAGTTGGGGCGGTGGGGAGCTGTTTTTT. This chain connects TRBV28 to TRBJ2-2; possible D gene TRBD1, 5 bases. With 5 bases removed from V and 8 bases from J, the gap between germline ends came to 27 bases. The germline V gene encodes CDR1 MDHEN and CDR2 SYDVKM. The CDR3 is made up of 18 amino acids.

This clonotype appeared a few times. The chain couples TRBV6-1 to TRBJ1-1, with D maybe TRBD1 (5 bases). V lost 6 bases to trimming and J lost 5 bases, with 13 bases between them. This CDR3 has 13 residues. Germline V lookup: CDR1 MNHNS, CDR2 SASEGT. The CDR3 DNA reads as TGTGCCAGCAGGGCGGGGAGGGGTACTGAAGCTTTCTTT. Its protein product is CASRAGRGTEAFF.

Many counts were recorded for this clonotype. The junction does not match germline at one end; this may be a read error. The V gene is TRBV11-2, the J gene TRBJ2-5, with unresolved D. CDR3 length: 12 amino acids. Germline CDR1 is SGHAT and CDR2 is FQNNGV. CDR3 coding DNA: TGTGCCAGCAGCCTATTAGGGCCCCCCCGGGTCTTC. It codes for CASSLLGPPRVF.

The table lists this clonotype with many counts. The V and J genes are TRBV12-3 or TRBV12-4 and TRBJ2-7; D could derive from TRBD1 or TRBD2 (5 bases each). V dropped 5 bases and J dropped 7 bases, with 18 bases sitting between them. The CDR3 length is 14 residues. The CDR3, as DNA: TGTGCCAGCAGTCGATGGGACGTAGGGTGGGAGCAGTACTTC. Its protein product is CASSRWDVGWEQYF.

This clonotype was detected only a few times. The V gene is TRBV19, the J gene TRBJ1-2, with unresolved D. V gave up 6 bases and J gave up 3 bases, with 11 bases separating them. The CDR3 is 13 amino acids. From germline, CDR1 is LNHDA and CDR2 SQIVND (reference sequence). This CDR3 is CASRDDGDYGYTF. In DNA form, the CDR3 reads TGTGCCAGTAGGGATGACGGCGACTATGGCTACACCTTC.

The chain recombines TRBV2 with TRBJ2-7; 10 bases align to TRBD2. CDR1 SNHLY and CDR2 FYNNEI come from the germline V gene. The CDR3 spans 15 residues. The trim removed 6 bases at V and 4 bases at J, leaving 9 bases unmatched. CDR3 amino acids: CASSYAASGSYEQYF. CDR3 DNA sequence: TGTGCCAGCAGCTATGCGGCTAGCGGGAGTTACGAGCAGTACTTC.

A few counts support this clonotype. The chain links TRBV5-4 to TRBJ2-3; D unresolved. V lost 4 bases and J lost 1, with 13 bases in between. Germline assignment: CDR1 SGHNT and CDR2 YYREEE (reference sequence). CDR3 length: 15 residues. The DNA for the CDR3 is TGTGCCAGCAGCCCCACCTCCCGTCGCACAGATACGCAGTATTTT. Encoded protein: CASSPTSRRTDTQYF.

This clonotype has just a few counts. This chain links TRBV13 with TRBJ2-7, with D possibly matching TRBD1 (6 bases). The CDR3 has 13 amino acids. V was trimmed by 5 bases and J by 2 bases, leaving 10 bases between them. Germline values: CDR1 PRHDT, CDR2 FYEKMQ (reference sequence). The CDR3 here is CASSNRAPYEQYF. In DNA, the CDR3 is TGTGCCAGCAGCAACAGGGCTCCCTACGAGCAGTACTTC.